A selection of T cell receptor beta chains follows, all from one sample in a study of T-cell memory formation after mild COVID-19. MiXCR was run by TCRdb on the 5' RACE reads, yielding one entry per CDR3 protein. The profile shows 200,000 to 250,000 distinct CDR3 sequences, approximately 10% of them singletons. Sequencing was performed on PBMCs or a T cell subset sorted from them (not recorded which). Receptors were obtained from a man aged 18 to 30 who had mild COVID-19 (a few samples of this study predate the infection). Cell type and time point are not known. Each CDR3 is given without its conserved first and last residue. Fields, in order: D gene, V gene, CDR3 protein. A D gene is named only where the DNA matches it firmly.

TRBD2	TRBV5-1	ASSPPGLALEQY
-	TRBV15	ATSREGRRDTEAF
-	TRBV12-3/TRBV12-4	ASSPRMGAYEQY
-	TRBV6-5	ASSYSAWDTQY
-	TRBV19	ASGGGLGIQY
-	TRBV4-3	ASSQGADREANYGYT
TRBD2	TRBV12-3/TRBV12-4	ASILGTSGDPWVNEQF
-	TRBV6-6	ASSYRGGRTLYSPLH
-	TRBV20-1	SARGSTNIMEPQH
TRBD1	TRBV4-1	ASSRWGGSGGPLEAF
-	TRBV7-9	ASSLVAGMGTQY
-	TRBV5-4	ASSLRLGPHEQY
TRBD1	TRBV12-3/TRBV12-4	ASSLGTAPSTDTQY
-	TRBV4-1	ASSQREVTEAF
-	TRBV5-1	ASSFGEESGYT
-	TRBV7-9	ASSWDKIEAF
-	TRBV12-3/TRBV12-4	ASSSRRLHEQF
-	TRBV5-1	ASQAEGNMGDIQY
-	TRBV24-1	ATSDRGSVGGYT
-	TRBV5-1	ASSLAPGTTEAF
-	TRBV29-1	SVEDAGANVLT
-	TRBV20-1	SVVPPPAGINSPLH
-	TRBV30	ARGRSHSEQF
-	TRBV6-4	ASSPYPATNEKLF
-	TRBV4-2	ASSQDEGQAMNTGELF
TRBD1	TRBV23-1	ASSPVDRRPYNEQF
-	TRBV7-2	ASSLFQGLGETQY
-	TRBV6-6	ASTNQGGTNEKLF
TRBD1	TRBV18	ASSPGDRGHTEAF
-	TRBV5-4	ASSPEVNEKLF